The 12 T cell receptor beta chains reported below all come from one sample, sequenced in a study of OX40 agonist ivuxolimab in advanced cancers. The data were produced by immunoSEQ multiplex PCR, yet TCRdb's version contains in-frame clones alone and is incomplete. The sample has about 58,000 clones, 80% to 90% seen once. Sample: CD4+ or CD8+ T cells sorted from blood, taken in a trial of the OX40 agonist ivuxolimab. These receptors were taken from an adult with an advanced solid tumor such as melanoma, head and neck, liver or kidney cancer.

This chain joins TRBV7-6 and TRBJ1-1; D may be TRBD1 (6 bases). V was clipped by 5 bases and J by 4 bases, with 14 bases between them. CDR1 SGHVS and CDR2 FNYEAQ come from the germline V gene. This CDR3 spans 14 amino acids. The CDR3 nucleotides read TGTGCCAGCAGCCGAACGGACAGTCCCACTGAAGCTTTCTTT. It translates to CASSRTDSPTEAFF.

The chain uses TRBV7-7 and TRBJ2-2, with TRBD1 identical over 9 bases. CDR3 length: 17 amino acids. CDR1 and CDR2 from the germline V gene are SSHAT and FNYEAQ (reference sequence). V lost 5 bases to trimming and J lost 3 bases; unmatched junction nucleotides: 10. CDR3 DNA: TGTGCCAGCAGCCCCCAAGGGACAGGGAGGCACACCGGGGAGCTGTTTTTT. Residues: CASSPQGTGRHTGELFF.

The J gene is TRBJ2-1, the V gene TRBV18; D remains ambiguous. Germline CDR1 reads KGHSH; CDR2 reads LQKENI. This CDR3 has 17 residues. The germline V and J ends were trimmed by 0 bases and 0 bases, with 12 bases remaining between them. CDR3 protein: CASSPPFFVSSYNEQFF. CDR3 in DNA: TGTGCCAGCTCACCACCGTTCTTCGTAAGCTCCTACAATGAGCAGTTCTTC.

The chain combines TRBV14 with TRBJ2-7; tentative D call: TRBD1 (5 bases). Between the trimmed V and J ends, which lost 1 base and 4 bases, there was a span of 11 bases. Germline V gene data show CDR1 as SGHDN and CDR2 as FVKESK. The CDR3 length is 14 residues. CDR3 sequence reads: CASSQGLGQYEQYV. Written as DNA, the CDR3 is TGTGCCAGCAGCCAAGGCCTCGGACAATACGAGCAGTACGTC.

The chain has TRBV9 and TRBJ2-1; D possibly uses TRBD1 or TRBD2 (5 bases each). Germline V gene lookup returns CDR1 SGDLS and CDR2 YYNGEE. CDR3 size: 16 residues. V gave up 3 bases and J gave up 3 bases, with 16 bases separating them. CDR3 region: CASSGLGTPGYNEQFF. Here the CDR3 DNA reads TGTGCCAGCAGCGGGCTCGGGACCCCGGGCTACAATGAGCAGTTCTTC.

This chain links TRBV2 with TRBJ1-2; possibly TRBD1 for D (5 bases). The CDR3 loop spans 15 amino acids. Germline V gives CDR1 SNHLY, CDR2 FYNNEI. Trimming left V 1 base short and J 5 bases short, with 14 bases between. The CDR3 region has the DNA TGTGCCAGCAGTGAAGGGACAAGTCCTCATTATGGCTACACCTTC. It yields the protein CASSEGTSPHYGYTF.

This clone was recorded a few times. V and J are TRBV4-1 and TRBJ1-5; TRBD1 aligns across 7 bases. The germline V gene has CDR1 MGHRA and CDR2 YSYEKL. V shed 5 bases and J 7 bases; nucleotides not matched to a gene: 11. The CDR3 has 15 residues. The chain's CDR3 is CASSTVSGGSQPQHF. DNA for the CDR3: TGCGCCAGCAGCACGGTCTCAGGGGGAAGCCAGCCCCAGCATTTT.

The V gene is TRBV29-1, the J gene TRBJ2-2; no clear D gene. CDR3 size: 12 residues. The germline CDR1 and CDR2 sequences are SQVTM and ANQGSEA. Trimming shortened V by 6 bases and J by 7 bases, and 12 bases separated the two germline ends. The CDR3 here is CSVRLINGELFF. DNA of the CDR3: TGCAGCGTGCGACTGATTAACGGGGAGCTGTTTTTT.

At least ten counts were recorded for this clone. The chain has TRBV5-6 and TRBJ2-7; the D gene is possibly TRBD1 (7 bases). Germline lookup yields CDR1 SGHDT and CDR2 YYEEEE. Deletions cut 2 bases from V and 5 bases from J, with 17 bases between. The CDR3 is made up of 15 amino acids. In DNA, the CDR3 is TGTGCCAGCAGCTTAGGAGGGGGCAGCCCCGACGAGCAGTACGTC. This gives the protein CASSLGGGSPDEQYV.

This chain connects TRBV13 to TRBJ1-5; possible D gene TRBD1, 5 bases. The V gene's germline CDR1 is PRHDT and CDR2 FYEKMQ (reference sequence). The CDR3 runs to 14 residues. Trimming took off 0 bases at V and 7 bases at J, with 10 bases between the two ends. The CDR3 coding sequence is TGTGCCAGCAGCTTAGGAGCCCAGGGACAGCCCCAGCATTTT. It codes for CASSLGAQGQPQHF.

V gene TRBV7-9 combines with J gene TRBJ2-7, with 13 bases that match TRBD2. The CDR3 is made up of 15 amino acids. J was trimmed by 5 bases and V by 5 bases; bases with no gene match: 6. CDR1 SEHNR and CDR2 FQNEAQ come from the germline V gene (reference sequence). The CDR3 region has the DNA TGTGCCAGCAGCCATGGACTAGCGGGAGATCACGAGCAGTACTTC. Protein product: CASSHGLAGDHEQYF.

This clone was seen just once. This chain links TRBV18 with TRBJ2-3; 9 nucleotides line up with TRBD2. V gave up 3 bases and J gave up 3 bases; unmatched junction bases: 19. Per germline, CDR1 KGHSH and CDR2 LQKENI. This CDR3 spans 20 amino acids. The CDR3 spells CASSPTTVIASGRLTDTQYF. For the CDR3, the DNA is TGTGCCAGCTCACCGACCACCGTAATTGCCAGCGGGAGGCTAACAGATACGCAGTATTTT.